This T cell receptor beta chain stems from a study of cytomegalovirus exposure and HLA in healthy donors (dated by TCRdb to about 2017). Some background on the complete study: An earlier analysis of 587 of the donors reported 250 to 350 Gb of sequence data and 100 million to 130 million unique TCR beta sequences from about 200 million T cells. An early release that covered 500 to 800 HLA-typed donors contained around 300 gigabases of sequencing data and roughly 84 million unique TCR sequences. Of the approximately 400 genotyped donors, about 80% fell in the genetic ancestry cluster associated with self-reported Caucasian donors. The study aimed to test whether signatures of past pathogen exposure could be identified by cataloging public T cell receptors. The study used immunosequencing to profile the T cell repertoires of around 600 subjects and linked those repertoires to cytomegalovirus serostatus. A separate validation cohort of approximately 120 different subjects was used in addition to the roughly 640-subject first cohort. High-throughput TCR immunosequencing, statistical association of individual TCRs with disease status, and machine learning were combined to predict cytomegalovirus infection status. A later analysis re-analyzed previously published TCR beta repertoires from 666 donors and added high-resolution HLA genotyping to study TCR occurrence patterns. In the later analysis, no new phenotypic data were used to find candidate immune exposures; instead, reliance was placed on TCR beta sequences and their occurrence across donors. In an earlier analysis of a few hundred of the donors, high-throughput TCR beta sequencing was used to judge whether each TCR beta V gene segment behaved as functional or pseudogenic. Donor age, sex, ethnicity and CMV serostatus were compiled together with the repertoire data. Genome-wide SNP genotypes for about 55% of the 666 donors were used in a later genetic analysis, which treated that subset as a discovery cohort. Every discovery cohort repertoire had been produced on one sequencing platform. Class I and class II HLA loci were covered by the typing at four-digit resolution. Typing coverage varied by locus: roughly 629-640 donors for A, B, C, DRB1 and DQB1; 522 for DQA1; around 570 for DPA1; 400 to 480 for DPB1. About 5 DR-DQ haplotypes were handled as single units for association and clustering, since linkage in the cohort was strong. Among roughly 400 genotyped donors of the cohort, an average of around 250,000 unique TCR beta nucleotide sequences was sequenced per donor, of which 15% to 20% were non-productive. The full study reports these points: Most TCR sequences were seen in very few donors, while some public TCRs were found in many individuals. Cytomegalovirus status was reported to be diagnosed by the classifier with high specificity and sensitivity in both the original and validation cohorts. The 87-base-pair reads could not distinguish some IMGT-functional V segments, including TRBV6-2 and TRBV6-3, so those segments were excluded. Because HLA typing was unavailable for some donors at each locus, only the typed subset was used in association tests. In this cohort, only TCR beta chains were sequenced, and detectable features were limited by the absence of alpha or paired-chain data. Compared with equally common non-associated chains, HLA-associated TCR beta chains in a later analysis were more clonally expanded and had lower generation probabilities. Correlated functional status among segregating V segments might reflect linkage disequilibrium, but an unknown experimental factor could not be ruled out. According to a later analysis, parvovirus B19, influenza, CMV and Epstein-Barr virus appeared linked to several top co-occurrence clusters. The only immune exposure information available for the cohort was CMV serostatus. Presence/absence analyses assumed roughly uniform sequencing depth across donors, an assumption that may not hold. Because counts were too low, some 17 rarely observed V segments, including chromosome 9 orphons, were excluded from the earlier analysis of about 500 of the donors. An earlier analysis of 587 of the donors showed that most TCR beta V segments appeared in productive rearrangements either about 87% or about 30% of the time, which broadly matched IMGT annotations. Specific HLA alleles were associated with 15,000 to 20,000 TCR beta sequences at a false discovery rate of 0.05 in a later analysis. V-gene and J-gene trimming of TCR beta chains was associated with a missense DCLRE1C variant in a later genetic analysis, and the association was replicated in an independent cohort. According to the authors, the approach could potentially be generalized to other disease states and immunological phenotypes. Most CMV-associated TCR beta chains appeared to be HLA-restricted in a later analysis, and the HLA associations seemed to be driven largely by CMV exposure. A total of 150 to 200 TCR beta chains were listed by the study as associated with cytomegalovirus. A further reported finding was that TCR beta sequences accurately predicted the HLA-A and HLA-B alleles for most subjects in the first cohort. In a later analysis, the rate of TCR association differed among HLA loci, with DRB1 alleles having the most associated TCRs and HLA-C alleles having the fewest. The sequencing pipeline was judged likely to have produced a cluster of highly shared sequence variants as a technical artifact. Compared with the 666-donor mean, donors in an Asian-associated ancestry cluster had fewer N-insertions in productive TCRs, according to a later genetic analysis. In vitro tests confirmed that a few of the cytomegalovirus-associated TCR beta chains recognize cytomegalovirus antigens. When HLA alleles, especially DR and DQ, strongly co-occurred, attributing TCR associations to individual alleles was difficult.

Libraries were constructed by the immunoSEQ multiplex PCR assay. For the multiplex PCR, a mixture combining 60 forward primers for TCR Vbeta segments and 13 reverse primers for TCR Jbeta segments was used. A multiplex PCR assay on genomic DNA amplified the CDR3 region of rearranged TCR beta genes. On the Illumina HiSeq System, the amplified TCR beta libraries were sequenced as 87-base-pair reads. Concerning the study's data processing: A later analysis counted about 82 million unique TCR beta chains across the 550 to 700 repertoires, and 10 million to 11 million of these chains were shared by at least two donors. Raw reads were error-corrected and collapsed into unique sequences by a nearest-neighbor algorithm in which closely related sequences were merged to remove PCR and sequencing errors. To assign V, D and J gene segments, CDR3 sequences were aligned to IMGT reference sequences. For a sequence to be retained, at least a six-nucleotide match to both a V gene segment and a J gene segment was required. A rearrangement was called productive if the CDR3 had no stop codons and remained in frame with V and J, and every other rearrangement was called non-productive. Following IMGT convention, CDR3 was defined as the stretch from the second conserved V-encoded cysteine to the conserved J-encoded phenylalanine. In an earlier analysis of around 600 of the donors, sequences lacking an unambiguous match to a single V gene segment were excluded. In an earlier analysis of approximately 560 of the donors, a V segment was called functional when productive rearrangements were above 56.7%, and segregating when the standard deviation between donors exceeded 5%. To diagnose cytomegalovirus status from the catalog of TCR beta chain sequences, a statistical classification framework was built. A later analysis assigned V and J genes by comparing TCR nucleotide sequences with IMGT/GENE-DB human TR gene sequences. Using the TCRdist pipeline, a later analysis assigned CDR3 sequences along with most-parsimonious VDJ recombination scenarios. In a later analysis, every TCR beta chain was defined by the combination of its CDR3 amino acid sequence and its V-gene family, and reads without a unique V-gene family were dropped. In a later analysis, several hundred highly shared, low-generation-probability nucleotide sequences were removed to address suspected cross-contamination and a sequencing artifact. A later analysis calculated a clonal expansion index for each public chain from normalized within-repertoire ranks of inferred template counts. A later analysis computed generation probabilities with a VDJ recombination model fitted to out-of-frame rearrangements, and checked the results against IGoR. In a later analysis, TCR-TCR, TCR-HLA and TCR-CMV co-occurrence was scored with hypergeometric tests, and a repertoire-size bias correction was applied to TCR pairs. To estimate false discovery rates, a later analysis permuted the HLA or CMV assignments 20 times. A later analysis grouped co-occurring TCRs with DBSCAN, adding TCRdist sequence similarity when clustering within HLA-allele-positive subsets. Repertoires with fewer than 30,000 or more than 120,000 public chains, plus five repertoires with anomalous nucleotide sharing, were excluded from co-occurrence clustering. This is the immuneACCESS table as TCRdb keeps it, with only in-frame sequences that have V and J called. A part of the clones is gone; compared with another copy, unresolved V genes explain less than half, and the rest is unexplained. The DNA gave D and trimming, while V, J and clone size come from that table. For this sample there are 150,000 to 200,000 clones; roughly four fifths appear just once. Clones ranked in the top ten supply around 4.1% of the sample.

Deletion took 1 base off V and 8 bases off J, with a span of 12 bases between the germline ends. The germline V gene encodes CDR1 SEHNR and CDR2 FQNEAQ (reference sequence). Reading from cysteine to phenylalanine, the CDR3 counts 14 amino acids. Of all the DNA, just the CDR3 is kept, 42 bases in frame from base 1. Of note for this clone: Its recognized antigen is unknown. The input lacks base qualities; no much larger clone sits a single base away.

In total, just over 650 healthy bone marrow donors made up the cohort. At the time of sampling, all cohort members were nominally healthy, though unrecorded immune exposures were likely present. The donor tested CMV seropositive and was one of the 289 seropositive cohort members. Every donor gave a peripheral blood sample, and the peripheral blood mononuclear cells from that sample were used for TCR beta sequencing. The Qiagen DNeasy Blood Extraction Kit was used to extract genomic DNA from the blood cell samples. The chain is assembled from TRBV7-9 and TRBJ2-1; the D segment could be TRBD2, given 5 matching bases. The sequence was collected from a man aged 45-65 years in good health and CMV-seropositive. The sequenced sample was PBMCs. The nucleotide sequence is given as TGTGCCAGCAGCTTAGGTTTTGAGGGCCATGAGCAGTTCTTC. It is translated as CASSLGFEGHEQFF.